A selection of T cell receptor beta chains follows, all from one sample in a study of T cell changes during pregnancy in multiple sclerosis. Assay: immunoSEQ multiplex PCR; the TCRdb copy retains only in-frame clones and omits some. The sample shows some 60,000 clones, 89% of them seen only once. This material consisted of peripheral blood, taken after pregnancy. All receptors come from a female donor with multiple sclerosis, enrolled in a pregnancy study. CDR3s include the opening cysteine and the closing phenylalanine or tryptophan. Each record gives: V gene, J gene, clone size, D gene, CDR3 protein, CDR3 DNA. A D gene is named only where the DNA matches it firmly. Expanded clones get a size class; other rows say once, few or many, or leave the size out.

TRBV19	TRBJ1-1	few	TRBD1	CASSTPGGTSAFF	TGTGCCAGTAGTACGCCAGGGGGTACGTCAGCTTTCTTT
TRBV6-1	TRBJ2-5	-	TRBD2	CASSEGGLAGGIPGTQYF	TGTGCCAGCAGTGAAGGCGGACTAGCGGGGGGGATCCCAGGAACCCAGTACTTC
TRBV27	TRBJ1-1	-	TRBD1	CASKLRGLDTEAFF	TGTGCCAGCAAGCTCAGGGGGTTGGACACTGAAGCTTTCTTT
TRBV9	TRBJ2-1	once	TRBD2	CASSVQRGGSYNEQFF	TGTGCCAGCAGCGTCCAGCGGGGGGGCTCCTACAATGAGCAGTTCTTC
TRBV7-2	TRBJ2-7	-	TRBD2	CASSLSTSGGAREQYF	TGTGCCAGCAGCTTATCGACTAGCGGGGGGGCTCGGGAGCAGTACTTC
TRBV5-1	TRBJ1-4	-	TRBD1	CASRGDRDYNEKLFF	TGCGCCAGCAGAGGGGACAGGGACTATAATGAAAAACTGTTTTTT
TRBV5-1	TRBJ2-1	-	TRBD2	CASSGVAGGLNNEQFF	TGCGCCAGCAGTGGGGTAGCGGGGGGGCTTAACAATGAGCAGTTCTTC
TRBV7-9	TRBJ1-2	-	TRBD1	CASSLFYLGQKNGYTF	TGTGCCAGCAGCTTATTTTATCTGGGACAGAAGAATGGCTACACCTTC
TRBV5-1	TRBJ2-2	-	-	CASSLGRAGELFF	TGCGCCAGCAGCTTGGGACGGGCCGGGGAGCTGTTTTTT
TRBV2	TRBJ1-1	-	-	CASRQGFSTEAFF	TGTGCCAGCAGACAGGGCTTTTCCACTGAAGCTTTCTTT
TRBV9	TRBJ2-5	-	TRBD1	CASSDLTGGYQETQYF	TGTGCCAGCAGCGACCTGACAGGGGGCTACCAAGAGACCCAGTACTTC
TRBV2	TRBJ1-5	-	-	CASSPWPNQPQHF	TGTGCCAGCAGCCCTTGGCCCAATCAGCCCCAGCATTTT
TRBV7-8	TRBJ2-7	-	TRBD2	CASSSSGGKSEQYF	TGTGCCAGCAGCTCTAGCGGGGGCAAGTCGGAGCAGTACTTC
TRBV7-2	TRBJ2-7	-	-	CASSRDKTYEQYF	TGTGCCAGCAGCCGGGACAAGACCTACGAGCAGTACTTC
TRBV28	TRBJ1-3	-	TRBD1	CASSLYRGPGNTIYF	TGTGCCAGCAGTTTATACAGGGGCCCTGGAAACACCATATATTTT
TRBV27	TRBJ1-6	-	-	CASSWGGSDSPLHF	TGTGCCAGCAGTTGGGGGGGGTCGGATTCACCCCTCCACTTT
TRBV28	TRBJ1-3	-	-	CASSLDYWSQGKVGSGNTIYF	TGTGCCAGCAGTTTAGATTATTGGTCGCAGGGGAAAGTGGGCTCTGGAAACACCATATATTTT
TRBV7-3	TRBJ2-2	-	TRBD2	CASSPTSGGGTGELFF	TGTGCCAGCAGCCCGACTAGCGGGGGGGGGACCGGGGAGCTGTTTTTT
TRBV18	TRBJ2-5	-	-	CASSPLHTGVSPAETQYF	TGTGCCAGCTCACCGTTGCACACGGGGGTCAGCCCTGCGGAGACCCAGTACTTC
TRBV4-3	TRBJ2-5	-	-	CASSQGQQETQYF	TGCGCCAGCAGCCAAGGGCAGCAAGAGACCCAGTACTTC
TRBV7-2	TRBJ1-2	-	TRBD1	CASSSYTGAANYGYTF	TGTGCCAGCAGCTCCTACACAGGGGCAGCTAACTATGGCTACACCTTC
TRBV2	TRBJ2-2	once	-	CASSEGQGHTGELFF	TGTGCCAGCAGTGAGGGGCAGGGTCACACCGGGGAGCTGTTTTTT
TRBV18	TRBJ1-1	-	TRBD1	CASSKNRGHTEAFF	TGTGCCAGCTCCAAGAACAGGGGGCACACTGAAGCTTTCTTT
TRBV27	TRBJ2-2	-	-	CASKKGAGELFF	TGTGCCAGCAAGAAGGGGGCCGGGGAGCTGTTTTTT
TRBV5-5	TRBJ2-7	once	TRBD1	CASSRDRHYEQYF	TGTGCCAGCAGCCGGGACAGACACTACGAGCAGTACTTC
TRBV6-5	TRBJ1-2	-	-	CASSYPGQLGYTF	TGTGCCAGCAGTTACCCAGGACAACTTGGCTACACCTTC
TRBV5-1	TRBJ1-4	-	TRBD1	CASSLRGRGNEKLFF	TGCGCCAGCAGCTTAAGGGGGCGGGGTAATGAAAAACTGTTTTTT
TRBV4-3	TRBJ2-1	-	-	CASSPNYETGPSSYNEQFF	TGCGCCAGCAGCCCAAATTACGAAACAGGGCCCAGCTCCTACAATGAGCAGTTCTTC
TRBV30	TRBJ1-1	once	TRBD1	CAWDRGQYTEAFF	TGTGCCTGGGACAGGGGGCAGTACACTGAAGCTTTCTTT
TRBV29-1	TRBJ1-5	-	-	CSAAGGPANQPQHF	TGCAGCGCCGCGGGGGGCCCGGCCAATCAGCCCCAGCATTTT
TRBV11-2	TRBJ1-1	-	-	CASSLEVYGNTEAFF	TGTGCCAGCAGCTTAGAGGTTTACGGGAATACGGAAGCTTTCTTT
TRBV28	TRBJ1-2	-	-	CASSLGQYGYTF	TGTGCCAGCAGTTTAGGGCAGTACGGCTACACCTTC
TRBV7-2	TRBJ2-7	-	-	CASSLQGLEQYF	TGTGCCAGCAGCTTACAGGGGCTCGAGCAGTACTTC
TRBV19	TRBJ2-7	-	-	CASSIGWRGPPYEQYF	TGTGCCAGTAGTATCGGGTGGCGGGGGCCCCCCTACGAGCAGTACTTC
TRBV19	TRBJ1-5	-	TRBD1	CASSSRGQGFNQPQHF	TGTGCCAGTAGTTCCCGGGGACAGGGCTTCAATCAGCCCCAGCATTTT
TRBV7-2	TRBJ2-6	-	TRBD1	CASSSTGGGSGANVLTF	TGTGCCAGCAGCTCAACAGGGGGCGGCTCTGGGGCCAACGTCCTGACTTTC
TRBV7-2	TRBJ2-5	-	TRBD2	CASSLDVSGEQETQYF	TGTGCCAGCAGCTTAGACGTTAGCGGGGAACAAGAGACCCAGTACTTC
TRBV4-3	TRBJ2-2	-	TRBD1	CASSRLGAGGSIGELFF	TGCGCCAGCAGCCGCCTGGGGGCAGGGGGATCTATCGGGGAGCTGTTTTTT
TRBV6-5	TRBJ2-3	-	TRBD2	CASSYSKAGGWTQYF	TGTGCCAGCAGTTACTCGAAAGCGGGGGGGTGGACGCAGTATTTT
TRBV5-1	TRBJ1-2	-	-	CASSSNRDNYGYTF	TGCGCCAGCAGCTCGAACAGGGATAACTATGGCTACACCTTC
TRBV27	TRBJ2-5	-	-	CASSNRGLETQYF	TGTGCCAGCAGTAATCGAGGGCTAGAGACCCAGTACTTC
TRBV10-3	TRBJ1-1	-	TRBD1	CAISGQVETEAFF	TGTGCCATCAGCGGACAGGTTGAGACTGAAGCTTTCTTT